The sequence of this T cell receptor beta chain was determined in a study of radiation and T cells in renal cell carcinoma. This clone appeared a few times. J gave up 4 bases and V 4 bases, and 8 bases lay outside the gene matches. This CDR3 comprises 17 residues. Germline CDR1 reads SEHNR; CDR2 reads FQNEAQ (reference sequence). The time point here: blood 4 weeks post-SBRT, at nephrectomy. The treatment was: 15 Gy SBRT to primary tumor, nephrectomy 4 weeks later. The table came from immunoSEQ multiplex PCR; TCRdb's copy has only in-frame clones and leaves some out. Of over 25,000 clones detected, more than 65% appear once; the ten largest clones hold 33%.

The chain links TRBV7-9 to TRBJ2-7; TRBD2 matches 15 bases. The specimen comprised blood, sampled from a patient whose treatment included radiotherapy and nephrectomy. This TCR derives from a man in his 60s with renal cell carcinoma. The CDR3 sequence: CASSSGLAGGPGYEQYF. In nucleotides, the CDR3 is TGTGCCAGCAGCTCCGGACTAGCGGGAGGGCCCGGGTACGAGCAGTACTTC.